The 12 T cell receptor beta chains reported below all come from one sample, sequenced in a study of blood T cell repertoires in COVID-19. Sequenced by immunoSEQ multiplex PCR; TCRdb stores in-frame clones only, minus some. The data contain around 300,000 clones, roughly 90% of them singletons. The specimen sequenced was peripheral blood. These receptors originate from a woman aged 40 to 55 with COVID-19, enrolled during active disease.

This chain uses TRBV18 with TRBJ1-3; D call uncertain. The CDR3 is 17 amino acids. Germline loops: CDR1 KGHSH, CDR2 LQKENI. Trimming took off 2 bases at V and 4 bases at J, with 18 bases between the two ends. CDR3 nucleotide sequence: TGTGCCAGCTCACCAGGCCTCGGTCGGGGAGAAGGAAACACCATATATTTT. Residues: CASSPGLGRGEGNTIYF. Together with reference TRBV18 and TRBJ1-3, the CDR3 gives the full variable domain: NAGVMQNPRHLVRRRGQEARLRCSPMKGHSHVYWYRQLPEEGLKFMVYLQKENIIDESGMPKERFSAEFPKEGPSILRIQQVVRGDSAAYFCASSPGLGRGEGNTIYFGEGSWLTVV.

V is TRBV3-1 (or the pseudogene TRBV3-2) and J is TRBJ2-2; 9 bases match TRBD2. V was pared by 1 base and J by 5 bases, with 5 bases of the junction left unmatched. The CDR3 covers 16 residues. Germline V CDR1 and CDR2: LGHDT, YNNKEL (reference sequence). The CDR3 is CASSQVAGVLTGELFF. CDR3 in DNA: TGTGCCAGCAGCCAAGTAGCGGGAGTTTTGACCGGGGAGCTGTTTTTT.

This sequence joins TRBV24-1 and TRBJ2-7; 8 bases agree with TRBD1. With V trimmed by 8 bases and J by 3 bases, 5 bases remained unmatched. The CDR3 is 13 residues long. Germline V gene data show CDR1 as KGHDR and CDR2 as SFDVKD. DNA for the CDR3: TGTGCCACCACCGGCGGGACAGGCTACGAGCAGTACTTC. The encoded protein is CATTGGTGYEQYF.

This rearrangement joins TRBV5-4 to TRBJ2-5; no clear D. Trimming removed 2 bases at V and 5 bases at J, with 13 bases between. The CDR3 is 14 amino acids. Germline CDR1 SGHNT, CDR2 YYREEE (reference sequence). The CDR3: CASSFAVSLETQYF. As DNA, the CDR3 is TGTGCCAGCAGCTTCGCGGTATCCTTGGAGACCCAGTACTTC.

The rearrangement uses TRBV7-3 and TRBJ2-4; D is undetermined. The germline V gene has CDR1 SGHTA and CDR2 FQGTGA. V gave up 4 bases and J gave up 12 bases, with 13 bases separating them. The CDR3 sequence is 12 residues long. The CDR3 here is CASSYPSGPQYF. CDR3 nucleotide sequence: TGTGCCAGCAGCTACCCGTCGGGTCCTCAGTACTTC.

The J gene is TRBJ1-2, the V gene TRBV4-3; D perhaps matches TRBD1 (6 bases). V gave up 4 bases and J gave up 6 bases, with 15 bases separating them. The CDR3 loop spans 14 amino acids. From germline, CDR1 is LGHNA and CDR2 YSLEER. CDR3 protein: CASSRQGGPDGYTF. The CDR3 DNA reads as TGCGCCAGCAGCCGTCAAGGGGGTCCCGATGGCTACACCTTC.

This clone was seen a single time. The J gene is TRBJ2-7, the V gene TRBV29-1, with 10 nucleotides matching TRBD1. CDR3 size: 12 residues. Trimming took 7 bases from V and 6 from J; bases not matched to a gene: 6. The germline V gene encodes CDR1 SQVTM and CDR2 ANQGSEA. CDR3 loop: CSAGTGEREQYF. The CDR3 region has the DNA TGCAGCGCTGGGACAGGGGAACGCGAGCAGTACTTC.

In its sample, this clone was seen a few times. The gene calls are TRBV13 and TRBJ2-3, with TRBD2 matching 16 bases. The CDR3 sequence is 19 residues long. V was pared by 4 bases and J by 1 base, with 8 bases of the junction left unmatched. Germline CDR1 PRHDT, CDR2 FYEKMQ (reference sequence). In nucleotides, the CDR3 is TGTGCCAGCAGCTCCCTCGGGACTAGCGGGGGGGCGCGCACAGATACGCAGTATTTT. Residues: CASSSLGTSGGARTDTQYF.

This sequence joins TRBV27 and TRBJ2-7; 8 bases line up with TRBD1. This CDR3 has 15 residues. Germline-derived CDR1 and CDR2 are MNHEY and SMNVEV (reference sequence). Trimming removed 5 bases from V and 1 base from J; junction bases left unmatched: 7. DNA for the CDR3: TGTGCCAGCAGTATAGTAGGGACAGGATCCTACGAGCAGTACTTC. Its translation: CASSIVGTGSYEQYF.

Here the CDR3 reads CASSSQRSGPSYEQYF. The CDR3 DNA reads TGTGCCAGCAGTTCCCAGCGGAGCGGTCCTTCCTACGAGCAGTACTTC. The chain is built from TRBV27 and TRBJ2-7, with D maybe TRBD2 (5 bases). This CDR3 has 16 residues. Germline CDR1 reads MNHEY; CDR2 reads SMNVEV (reference sequence). Trimming left V 4 bases short and J 1 base short, with 17 bases between.

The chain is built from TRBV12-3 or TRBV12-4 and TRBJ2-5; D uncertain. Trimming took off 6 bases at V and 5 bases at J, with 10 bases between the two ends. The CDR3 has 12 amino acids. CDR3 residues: CASRSDSETQYF. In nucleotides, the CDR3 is TGTGCCAGCAGATCCGACTCTGAGACCCAGTACTTC.

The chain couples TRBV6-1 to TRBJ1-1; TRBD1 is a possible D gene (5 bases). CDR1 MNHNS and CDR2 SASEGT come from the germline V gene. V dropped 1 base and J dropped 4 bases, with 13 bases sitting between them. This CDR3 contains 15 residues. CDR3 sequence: CASSEVGQGGTEAFF. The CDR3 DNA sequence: TGTGCCAGCAGTGAAGTGGGGCAGGGCGGCACTGAAGCTTTCTTT.